The 21 T cell receptor beta chains below were found in one sample sequenced in a study of CD8+ T cells in alopecia areata. RNA extraction and reverse transcription yielded cDNA as sequencing template. TCRdb's copy holds only in-frame clones and misses some; the assay was immunoSEQ multiplex PCR. The sample carries 90,000 to 150,000 clones, 53% recorded once. As to treatment: oral pan-JAK inhibitor, 5-10 mg twice daily. Sequences were derived from CD4+ T cells sorted from blood, sampled at week 4, from a patient treated with tofacitinib. The receptors originated from a human donor with alopecia areata.

The chain carries TRBV18 and TRBJ1-5; D perhaps matches TRBD1 (5 bases). CDR3 length: 13 amino acids. V was pared by 8 bases and J by 7 bases, with 15 bases between. Germline V lookup: CDR1 KGHSH, CDR2 LQKENI. CDR3 sequence reads: CASQRGQGQPQHF. Here the CDR3 DNA reads TGTGCCAGCCAGAGGGGTCAGGGACAGCCCCAGCATTTT.

This clone was seen a handful of times. V gene TRBV29-1 combines with J gene TRBJ2-6, with D unresolved. CDR3 length: 16 residues. CDR1 is SQVTM, CDR2 ANQGSEA, per germline. The V gene lost 7 bases and the J gene lost 0 bases, with 16 bases spanning the gap. CDR3 residues: CSGFFRRNSGANVLTF. DNA for the CDR3: TGCAGCGGCTTCTTCCGACGTAACTCTGGGGCCAACGTCCTGACTTTC.

The table lists this clone with many counts. The V and J genes are TRBV18 and TRBJ1-4; D is undetermined. The ends were cut back, 0 bases at V and 8 bases at J, with 10 bases in the middle. This CDR3 region has 14 residues. CDR1 KGHSH and CDR2 LQKENI come from the germline V gene. The CDR3 loop is CASSPPEVAEKLFF. In nucleotides, the CDR3 is TGTGCCAGCTCACCACCGGAGGTGGCAGAAAAACTGTTTTTT.

The rearrangement joins TRBV30 to TRBJ1-4; no firm D call. Germline V gene data show CDR1 as GTSNPN and CDR2 as SVGIG (reference sequence). The V and J ends lost 1 base and 3 bases respectively, with 6 bases between them. CDR3 length: 13 amino acids. For the CDR3, the DNA is TGTGCCTGGAGTGCAGACTCTAATGAAAAACTGTTTTTT. Translating gives CAWSADSNEKLFF. The variable domain in full, with the rest retrieved from reference TRBV30 and TRBJ1-4, is SQTIHQWPATLVQPVGSPLSLECTVEGTSNPNLYWYRQAAGRGLQLLFYSVGIGQISSEVPQNLSASRPQDRQFILSSKKLLLSDSGFYLCAWSADSNEKLFFGSGTQLSVL.

The V call is TRBV5-1, the J call TRBJ2-7, with D possibly matching TRBD2 (7 bases). Trimming left V 0 bases short and J 7 bases short, with 14 bases between. CDR3 size: 14 residues. The V gene's germline CDR1 is SGHRS and CDR2 YFSETQ. The CDR3 spells CASSLAAGAGEQYF. In DNA form, the CDR3 reads TGCGCCAGCAGCTTGGCGGCGGGGGCTGGGGAGCAGTACTTC.

This rearrangement joins TRBV7-2 to TRBJ2-1; tentative D call: TRBD2 (5 bases). Trimming took 1 base from V and 5 from J, leaving 12 bases between them. CDR3 length: 15 residues. Per germline, CDR1 SGHTA and CDR2 FQGNSA. CDR3 region: CASSLGPSGHNEQFF. The CDR3 DNA is TGTGCCAGCAGCTTAGGGCCCAGCGGACACAATGAGCAGTTCTTC.

This sequence joins TRBV30 and TRBJ2-1; the match to TRBD2 covers 8 bases. CDR3 length equals 18 residues. With V trimmed by 2 bases and J by 7 bases, 19 bases remained unmatched. The V gene's germline CDR1 is GTSNPN and CDR2 SVGIG (reference sequence). CDR3 residues: CAWSPSGRNFRKKNEQFF. The CDR3 DNA reads TGTGCCTGGAGTCCCAGCGGGAGAAATTTTCGGAAAAAAAATGAGCAGTTCTTC.

This clone was counted a few times. The gene calls are TRBV6-1 and TRBJ2-4, with TRBD2 matching 8 bases. The germline CDR1 and CDR2 sequences are MNHNS and SASEGT. This CDR3 contains 18 residues. The J segment lost 7 bases and the V segment lost 0 bases, leaving 14 bases of the junction unmatched. The CDR3 region has the DNA TGTGCCAGCAGTGAAGCCGCGATAGCGGGACCTCCCGGGAACATTCAGTACTTC. It yields the protein CASSEAAIAGPPGNIQYF.

Many counts were recorded for this clone. The rearrangement links TRBV7-8 to TRBJ2-7; TRBD2 aligns across 9 bases. V trimming: 2 bases; J trimming: 5 bases; junction bases outside the gene matches: 10. The germline gives CDR1 SGHVS, CDR2 FQNEAQ. CDR3 length: 16 amino acids. CDR3 DNA: TGTGCCAGCAGCTTATATTCTAGCGGGACCCAAAACGAGCAGTACTTC. It specifies CASSLYSSGTQNEQYF.

V gene TRBV4-2 combines with J gene TRBJ2-7; 12 positions agree with TRBD2. Germline assignment: CDR1 LGHNA and CDR2 YNFKEQ. This CDR3 region has 15 residues. The trim removed 2 bases at V and 3 bases at J, leaving 2 bases unmatched. CDR3: CASSQLTSGSYEQYF. CDR3 sequence (DNA): TGTGCCAGCAGCCAACTGACTAGCGGGAGCTACGAGCAGTACTTC.

The J gene is TRBJ2-7, the V gene TRBV29-1; 9 bases fit TRBD1. The CDR3 loop spans 13 amino acids. Trimming took 3 bases from V and 5 from J; bases not matched to a gene: 5. Germline CDR1 and CDR2: SQVTM and ANQGSEA. As DNA, the CDR3 is TGCAGCGTTGAGAGGGACAGGGCCAACGAGCAGTACTTC. This translates into CSVERDRANEQYF.

DNA of the CDR3: TGCGCCAGCAGCTTGTCTGCTGGGACTAGCTTGCCTAGCACAGATACGCAGTATTTT. Amino acid sequence: CASSLSAGTSLPSTDTQYF. V is TRBV5-1 and J is TRBJ2-3, with 9 bases aligning to TRBD2. CDR1 and CDR2 (germline): SGHRS, YFSETQ. The CDR3 contains 19 residues. With 1 base clipped from V and 0 bases from J, the junction kept 12 bases outside the gene matches.

This clone has a handful of counts. The chain carries TRBV15 and TRBJ2-1; no firm D call. Trimming pared 0 bases from V and 11 bases from J, leaving 11 bases between. Germline CDR1 is LNHNV and CDR2 is YYDKDF (reference sequence). The CDR3 sequence is 13 residues long. The CDR3 protein is CATSRDYPSQQFF. Written as DNA, the CDR3 is TGTGCCACCAGCAGAGATTACCCGAGCCAGCAGTTCTTC.

The chain combines TRBV9 with TRBJ2-1, with D hard to call. The CDR3 sequence is 12 residues long. V was pared by 4 bases and J by 8 bases, with 10 bases between. CDR1 and CDR2 (germline): SGDLS, YYNGEE. The chain's CDR3 is CASSKPSDEQFF. Written as DNA, the CDR3 is TGTGCCAGCAGCAAACCGTCTGATGAGCAGTTCTTC.

A single count supports this clone. This chain links TRBV25-1 with TRBJ2-7; 8 positions match TRBD1. Germline V gene data show CDR1 as MGHDK and CDR2 as SYGVNS. Trimming removed 3 bases from V and 2 bases from J; junction bases left unmatched: 0. This CDR3 is built from 13 residues. CDR3 in DNA: TGTGCCAGCAGTGAGACAGGGGCCTACGAGCAGTACTTC. Encoded protein: CASSETGAYEQYF.

DNA for the CDR3: TGCAGCGTCGGGGTAGTTGAGAGGGGGGCCCAGTTCTTC. It is translated as CSVGVVERGAQFF. V is TRBV29-1 and J is TRBJ2-1, with D perhaps matching TRBD1 or TRBD2 (6 bases each). CDR3 length equals 13 residues. CDR1 SQVTM and CDR2 ANQGSEA come from the germline V gene. V lost 6 bases and J lost 13, with 22 bases in between.

This clone was found once. The CDR3 region is CATRNGQYF. The CDR3, as DNA: TGTGCCACCCGAAACGGGCAGTACTTC. The chain joins TRBV6-1 to TRBJ2-7; D gene ambiguous. Germline lookup yields CDR1 MNHNS and CDR2 SASEGT. V was trimmed by 10 bases and J by 9 bases, leaving 10 bases between them. The CDR3 is made up of 9 amino acids.

This chain uses TRBV30 with TRBJ2-1, with TRBD1 matching over 7 bases. CDR3 length: 13 residues. The junction had 6 bases not matched to a gene; V was cut back by 5 bases and J by 5 bases. Germline CDR1 and CDR2: GTSNPN and SVGIG (reference sequence). In DNA form, the CDR3 reads TGTGCCTGGGGTGGCAGGGGGAACAATGAGCAGTTCTTC. Residues: CAWGGRGNNEQFF.

This clone came up a few times. Other DNA sequences in this sample translate to the same CDR3. The chain links TRBV5-1 to TRBJ2-3; possibly TRBD1 for D (6 bases). Germline CDR1 SGHRS, CDR2 YFSETQ. Trimming removed 1 base from V and 3 bases from J, with 9 bases in between. The CDR3 consists of 14 residues. CDR3 protein: CASSLQGSTDTQYF. The CDR3 DNA sequence: TGCGCCAGCAGCTTGCAGGGGAGTACAGATACGCAGTATTTT.

Only a few counts were recorded for this clone. The chain recombines TRBV4-1 with TRBJ2-3; 11 bases map to TRBD2. Germline CDR1 reads MGHRA; CDR2 reads YSYEKL. The CDR3 covers 14 residues. Unmatched junction bases numbered 6, after V lost 7 bases and J lost 6 bases. The CDR3 DNA is TGCGCCAGCACCCTAGCGGGGGGAAGGGATACGCAGTATTTT. Its protein is CASTLAGGRDTQYF.

The table lists this clone with a count of one. The rearrangement joins TRBV6-1 to TRBJ2-3, with unresolved D. This CDR3 has 10 amino acids. Trimming left V 11 bases short and J 5 bases short, with 8 bases between. CDR1 and CDR2 from the germline V gene are MNHNS and SASEGT. The CDR3 sequence: CASARDTQYF. CDR3 nucleotide sequence: TGTGCCTCAGCTCGAGATACGCAGTATTTT.